Sequencing of this T cell receptor beta chain was carried out in a study of blood T cell repertoires in COVID-19. Using immunoSEQ multiplex PCR, the repertoire was profiled, and TCRdb retains in-frame clones only, with some absent. The table lists 29,000 or so clones, around 90% of them singletons. This sequence was found in a human donor in a cohort sampled during active COVID-19. Sequencing used peripheral blood.

DNA for the CDR3: TGTGCCAGCGCCAGGGGTTTCAGGAACACCGGGGAGCTGTTTTTT. It specifies CASARGFRNTGELFF. The chain has TRBV21-1 and TRBJ2-2; TRBD1 is taken as the D call from the table, unchecked against the DNA. TRBV21-1 counts as a pseudogene. The CDR3 loop spans 15 amino acids.